This TCR beta chain is from a study of cytomegalovirus exposure and HLA in healthy donors. General observations from the study: The records held CMV serostatus as the only immune exposure information. The study recorded 164 TCR beta chains that were cytomegalovirus-associated. Several of the most significant clusters were apparently associated with common viral pathogens in a later analysis. Researchers reported in a later analysis that a missense DCLRE1C variant was tied to TCR beta V- and J-gene trimming.

The CDR3 length is 14 residues. V was trimmed by 5 bases and J by 1 base, leaving 9 bases between them. Germline CDR1 and CDR2: SGHTA and FQGNSA. In its sample, this clone was seen a few times. The target antigen is unknown. PCR primers comprised 60 Vbeta and 13 Jbeta primers. TCRdb keeps only in-frame clones here, not all; method: immunoSEQ multiplex PCR. The table lists approximately 130,000 clones, approximately 80% of them singletons, with 1.2% in the top ten. Sequences were obtained from PBMCs. The rearrangement uses TRBV7-2 and TRBJ2-1; D perhaps matches TRBD1 (5 bases). The sequence derives from a man aged 45-60 years in good health and CMV-seronegative. DNA for the CDR3: TGTGCCAGCAGCAGGGGCCGTTCCTACAATGAGCAGTTCTTC. Amino acid sequence: CASSRGRSYNEQFF. Supplemented by reference TRBV7-2 and TRBJ2-1, the full variable domain reads GAGVSQSPSNKVTEKGKDVELRCDPISGHTALYWYRQSLGQGLEFLIYFQGNSAPDKSGLPSDRFSAERTGGSVSTLTIQRTQQEDSAVYLCASSRGRSYNEQFFGPGTRLTVL.